This T cell receptor beta chain appears in the sequencing data of a study of blood T cells in healthy people across ages. Study-level findings and limits: Any changes in expanded clonotypes were possibly confounded, as donor CMV status remained unknown. Donors of long life had a larger count of naive CD4+ cells and greater diversity than aged donors. Roughly linear declines in TCR beta diversity per million T cells occurred with age.

The CDR3 sequence is 13 residues long. V was pared by 1 base and J by 8 bases, with 11 bases between. CDR1 is SEHNR, CDR2 FQNEAQ, per germline (reference sequence). This clonotype was found a few times. Its antigen is still unknown. A second PCR, run for 7 to 11 cycles, used a sample-barcoded 5' primer plus a J-beta primer mix. MiXCR, applied by TCRdb to the 5' RACE reads, yields one record per CDR3 protein. The data hold about 570,000 distinct CDR3 sequences, with 25% to 30% observed a single time. The V call is TRBV7-9, the J call TRBJ1-2; D uncertain. The clonotype originates from a woman aged 70 to 79 in good health. The sequenced material came from blood. The CDR3 sequence: CASSLGEQRGYTF. In DNA, the CDR3 is TGTGCCAGCAGCTTAGGGGAACAGCGGGGCTACACCTTC.